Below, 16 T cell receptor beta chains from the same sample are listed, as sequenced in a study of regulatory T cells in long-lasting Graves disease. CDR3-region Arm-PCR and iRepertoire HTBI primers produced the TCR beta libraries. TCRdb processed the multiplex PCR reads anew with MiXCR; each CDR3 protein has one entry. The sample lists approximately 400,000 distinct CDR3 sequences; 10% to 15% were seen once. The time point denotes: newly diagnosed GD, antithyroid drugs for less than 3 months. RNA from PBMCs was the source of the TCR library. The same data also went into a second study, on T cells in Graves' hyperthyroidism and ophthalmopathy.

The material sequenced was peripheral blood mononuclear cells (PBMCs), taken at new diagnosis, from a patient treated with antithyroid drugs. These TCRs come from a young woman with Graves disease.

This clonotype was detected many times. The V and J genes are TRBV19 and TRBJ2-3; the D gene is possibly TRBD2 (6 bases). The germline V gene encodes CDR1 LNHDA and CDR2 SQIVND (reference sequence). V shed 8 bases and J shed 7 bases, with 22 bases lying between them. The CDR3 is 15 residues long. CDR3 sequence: CASDPDSGPGNTQYF. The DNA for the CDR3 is TGTGCCAGTGATCCCGATAGCGGCCCGGGGAATACGCAGTATTTT.

The CDR3 spells CASSQVGTGTGVDYGYTF. As DNA, the CDR3 is TGCGCCAGCAGCCAAGTCGGTACCGGGACAGGGGTTGACTATGGCTACACCTTC. The chain carries TRBV4-1 and TRBJ1-2; 10 nucleotides align to TRBD1. The CDR3 spans 18 residues. V was clipped by 1 base and J by 3 bases; unmatched bases: 11. Germline V lookup: CDR1 MGHRA, CDR2 YSYEKL.

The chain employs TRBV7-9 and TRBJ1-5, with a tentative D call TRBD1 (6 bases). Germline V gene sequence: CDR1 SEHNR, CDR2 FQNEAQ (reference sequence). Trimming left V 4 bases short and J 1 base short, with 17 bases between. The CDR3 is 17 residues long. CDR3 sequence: CASSSLVGGLSNQPQHF. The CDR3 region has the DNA TGTGCCAGCAGCTCCCTGGTGGGGGGCTTAAGCAATCAGCCCCAGCATTTT.

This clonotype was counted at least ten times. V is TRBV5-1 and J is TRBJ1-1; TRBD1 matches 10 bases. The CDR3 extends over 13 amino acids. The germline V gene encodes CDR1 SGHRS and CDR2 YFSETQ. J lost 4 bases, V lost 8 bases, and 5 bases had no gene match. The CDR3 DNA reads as TGCGCCAGTAGACAGGGGGCTGGCACTGAAGCTTTCTTT. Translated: CASRQGAGTEAFF.

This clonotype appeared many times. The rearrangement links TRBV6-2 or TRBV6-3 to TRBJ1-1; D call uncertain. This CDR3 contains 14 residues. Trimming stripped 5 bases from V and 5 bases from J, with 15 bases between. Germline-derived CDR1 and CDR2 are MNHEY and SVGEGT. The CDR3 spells CASSEMGMETEAFF. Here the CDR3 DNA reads TGTGCCAGCAGTGAAATGGGGATGGAGACTGAAGCTTTCTTT.

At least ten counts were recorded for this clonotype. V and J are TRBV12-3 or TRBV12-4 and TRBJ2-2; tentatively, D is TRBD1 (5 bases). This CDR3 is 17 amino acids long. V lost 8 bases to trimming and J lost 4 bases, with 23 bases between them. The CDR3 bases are TGTGCCAGCGGGATTCGGAACAGGTCGTTCCGCACCGGGGAGCTGTTTTTT. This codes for CASGIRNRSFRTGELFF.

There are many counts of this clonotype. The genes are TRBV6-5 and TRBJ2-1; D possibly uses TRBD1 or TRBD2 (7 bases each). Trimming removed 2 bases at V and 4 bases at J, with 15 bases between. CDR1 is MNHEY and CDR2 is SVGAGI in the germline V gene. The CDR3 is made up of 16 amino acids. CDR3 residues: CASSYLRGGRYNEQFF. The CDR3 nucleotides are TGTGCCAGCAGTTACCTCAGGGGGGGCAGATACAATGAGCAGTTCTTC.

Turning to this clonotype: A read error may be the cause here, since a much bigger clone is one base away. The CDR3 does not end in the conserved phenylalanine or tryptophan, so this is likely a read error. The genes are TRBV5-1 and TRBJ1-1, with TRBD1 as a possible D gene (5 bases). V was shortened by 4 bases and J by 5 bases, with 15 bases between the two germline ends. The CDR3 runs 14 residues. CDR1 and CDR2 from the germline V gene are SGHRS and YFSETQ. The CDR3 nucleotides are TGCGCCAGCAGCCAGGGTGGGGGAAAGACTGAAGCTTTCCTT. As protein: CASSQGGGKTEAFL.

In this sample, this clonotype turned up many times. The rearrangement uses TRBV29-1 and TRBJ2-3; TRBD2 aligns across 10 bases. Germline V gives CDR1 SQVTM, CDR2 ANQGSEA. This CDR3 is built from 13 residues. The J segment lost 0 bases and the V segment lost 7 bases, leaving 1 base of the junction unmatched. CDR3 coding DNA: TGCAGCGAACTAGCGGGGAGCACAGATACGCAGTATTTT. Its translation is CSELAGSTDTQYF.

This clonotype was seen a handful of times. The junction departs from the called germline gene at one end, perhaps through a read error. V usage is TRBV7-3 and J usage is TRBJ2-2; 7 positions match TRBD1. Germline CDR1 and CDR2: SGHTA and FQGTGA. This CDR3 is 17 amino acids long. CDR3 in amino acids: CASSLTPGTANTGELFF. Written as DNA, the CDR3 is TGTGCCAGCAGTTTAACACCGGGGACAGCGAACACCGGGGAGCTGTTTTTT.

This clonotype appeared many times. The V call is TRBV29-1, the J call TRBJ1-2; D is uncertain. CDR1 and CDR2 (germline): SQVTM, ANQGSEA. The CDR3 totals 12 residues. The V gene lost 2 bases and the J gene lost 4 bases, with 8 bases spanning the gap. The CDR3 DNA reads TGCAGCGTTGAATGGCAGATCTATGGCTACACCTTC. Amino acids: CSVEWQIYGYTF.

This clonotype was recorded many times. CDR3 sequence (DNA): TGTGCCAGCAGCCAGGCTCTGGGCACTGAAGCTTTCTTT. It translates to CASSQALGTEAFF. This chain joins TRBV4-2 and TRBJ1-1; no clear D gene. Trimming removed 3 bases from V and 4 bases from J, with 9 bases in between. The CDR3 length is 13 residues. CDR1 and CDR2 from the germline V gene are LGHNA and YNFKEQ.

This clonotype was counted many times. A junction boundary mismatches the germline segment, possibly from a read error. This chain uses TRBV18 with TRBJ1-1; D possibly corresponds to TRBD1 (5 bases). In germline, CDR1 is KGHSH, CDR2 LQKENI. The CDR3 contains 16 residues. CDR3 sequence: CASSPFGAGMNTEVFF. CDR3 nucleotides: TGTGCCAGCTCACCGTTCGGTGCAGGGATGAACACTGAAGTTTTCTTT. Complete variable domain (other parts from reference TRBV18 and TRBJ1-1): NAGVMQNPRHLVRRRGQEARLRCSPMKGHSHVYWYRQLPEEGLKFMVYLQKENIIDESGMPKERFSAEFPKEGPSILRIQQVVRGDSAAYFCASSPFGAGMNTEVFFGQGTRLTVV.

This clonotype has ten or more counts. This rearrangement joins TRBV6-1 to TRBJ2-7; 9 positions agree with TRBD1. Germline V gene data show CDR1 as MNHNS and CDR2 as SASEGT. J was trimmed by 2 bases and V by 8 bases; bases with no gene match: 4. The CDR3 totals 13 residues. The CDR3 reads CASAGTGTYEQYV. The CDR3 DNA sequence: TGTGCCAGCGCCGGGACAGGGACCTACGAGCAGTACGTC.

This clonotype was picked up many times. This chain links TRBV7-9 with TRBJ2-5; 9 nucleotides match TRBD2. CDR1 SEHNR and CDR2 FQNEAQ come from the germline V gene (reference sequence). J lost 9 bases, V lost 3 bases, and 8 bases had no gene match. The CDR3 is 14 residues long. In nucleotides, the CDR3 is TGTGCCAGCAGCTTTGGAGTAGCGGGAGTGTCCCAGTACTTC. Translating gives CASSFGVAGVSQYF.

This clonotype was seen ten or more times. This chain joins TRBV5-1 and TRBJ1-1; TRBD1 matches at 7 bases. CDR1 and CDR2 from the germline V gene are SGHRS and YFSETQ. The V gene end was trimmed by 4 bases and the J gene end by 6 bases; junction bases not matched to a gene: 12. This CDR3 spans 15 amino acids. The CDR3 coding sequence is TGCGCCAGCAGCCCCGGGCCTGACAGGGCTGCTGAAGCTTTCTTT. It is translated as CASSPGPDRAAEAFF.